The T cell receptor (beta chain) described here comes from a study of identifying expanded T cells in peripheral blood. Germline V gene data show CDR1 as SGHTA and CDR2 as FQGTGA. This CDR3 spans 14 amino acids. V gave up 0 bases and J gave up 7 bases, with 10 bases separating them. Sequenced by immunoSEQ multiplex PCR; TCRdb stores in-frame clones only, minus some. The sample has approximately 120,000 clones, 88% seen once. The chain couples TRBV7-3 to TRBJ2-1; D is ambiguous. Input material: blood. The clonotype was recovered from a person aged 18 to 70 in good health. The DNA of the CDR3 is TGTGCCAGCAGCTTAACGGCAGTAACGAATGAGCAGTTCTTC. It encodes CASSLTAVTNEQFF.